Below are 11 T cell receptor beta chains sequenced from a single sample in a study of T cells after yellow fever vaccination. TCRdb analysed the 5' RACE reads with MiXCR anew, one entry per CDR3 protein. The repertoire holds around 150,000 distinct CDR3 sequences, with more than 5.5% as singletons. Here the sequenced sample was CD4+ T cells sorted from PBMCs, taken less than 6 days after the first yellow fever vaccination. These receptors were obtained from a man between 18 and 35 years old who received the YFV17D yellow fever vaccine.

This clonotype has ten or more counts. The rearrangement links TRBV7-9 to TRBJ2-2; no clear D. Germline V gene data show CDR1 as SEHNR and CDR2 as FQNEAQ (reference sequence). Trimming took 5 bases from V and 5 from J, leaving 12 bases between them. The CDR3 contains 14 residues. CDR3 nucleotides: TGTGCCAGCAGCCTACATATGGGGACCGGGGAGCTGTTTTTT. Its translation is CASSLHMGTGELFF.

The sample holds many counts of this clonotype. CDR3 region: CASSYRRTNTGELFF. CDR3 in DNA: TGTGCCAGCAGCTACAGGCGAACGAACACCGGGGAGCTGTTTTTT. V gene TRBV5-6 combines with J gene TRBJ2-2; tentatively, D is TRBD1 (5 bases). Germline V gene sequence: CDR1 SGHDT, CDR2 YYEEEE. V lost 3 bases to trimming and J lost 0 bases, with 9 bases between them. This CDR3 is built from 15 residues.

This clonotype was recorded many times. The rearrangement links TRBV9 to TRBJ1-2, with 8 bases fitting TRBD1. Germline loops: CDR1 SGDLS, CDR2 YYNGEE. The CDR3 runs to 14 residues. J gave up 4 bases and V 2 bases, and 4 bases lay outside the gene matches. The CDR3 bases are TGTGCCAGCAGCGTTCCAGGGGGCAGCTATGGCTACACCTTC. Protein: CASSVPGGSYGYTF.

V gene TRBV7-2 combines with J gene TRBJ1-2; no definite D call. The CDR3 consists of 13 residues. Germline V gene data show CDR1 as SGHTA and CDR2 as FQGNSA. Trimming removed 7 bases from V and 2 bases from J, with 11 bases in between. CDR3 sequence: CASTSQLNYGYTF. The CDR3, as DNA: TGTGCCAGCACCTCACAGCTCAACTATGGCTACACCTTC. Combining the CDR3 with reference TRBV7-2 and TRBJ1-2 gives the whole variable domain GAGVSQSPSNKVTEKGKDVELRCDPISGHTALYWYRQSLGQGLEFLIYFQGNSAPDKSGLPSDRFSAERTGGSVSTLTIQRTQQEDSAVYLCASTSQLNYGYTFGSGTRLTVV.

This clonotype was counted ten times or more. One end of the junction does not line up with germline, which may come from a read error. The chain is built from TRBV5-5 and TRBJ2-7, with 9 bases identical to TRBD1. The germline V gene encodes CDR1 SGHKS and CDR2 YYEKEE (reference sequence). The CDR3 runs 13 residues. CDR3 bases: TGTGCGAGCAGCTCGGGACAGGGTTACGAGCAGTACTTC. This gives the protein CASSSGQGYEQYF. Drawing the rest from reference TRBV5-5 and TRBJ2-7, the complete variable domain is DAGVTQSPTHLIKTRGQQVTLRCSPISGHKSVSWYQQVLGQGPQFIFQYYEKEERGRGNFPDRFSARQFPNYSSELNVNALLLGDSALYLCASSSGQGYEQYFGPGTRLTVT.

This clonotype was observed at least ten times. This chain joins TRBV2 and TRBJ1-1, with D unclear. Looked up from germline, CDR1 is SNHLY and CDR2 is FYNNEI. The V end lost 7 bases, the J end lost 0 bases, and 9 bases lay between the germline ends. This CDR3 comprises 13 residues. This CDR3 is CASTLSLNTEAFF. CDR3 sequence (DNA): TGTGCCAGCACCTTAAGCTTGAACACTGAAGCTTTCTTT.

J is TRBJ2-7 and V is TRBV6-5, with TRBD1 matching 7 bases. CDR3 length: 13 amino acids. Germline CDR1 reads MNHEY; CDR2 reads SVGAGI. Trimming cost V 5 bases and J 1 base; bases outside gene matches: 2. CDR3 sequence (DNA): TGTGCCAGCAGTCGACAGGGATCCTACGAGCAGTACGTC. Its protein is CASSRQGSYEQYV.

This clonotype was counted only a few times. The genes are TRBV4-1 and TRBJ2-7, with a possible D match to TRBD1 (6 bases). CDR1 and CDR2 from the germline V gene are MGHRA and YSYEKL. The CDR3 is 19 residues long. With 3 bases removed from V and 0 bases from J, the gap between germline ends came to 24 bases. The CDR3 sequence: CASSHSASGGGRLSYEQYF. The CDR3 coding sequence is TGCGCCAGCAGCCATTCCGCGTCTGGGGGCGGGCGCCTCTCCTACGAGCAGTACTTC.

This clonotype was picked up many times. This chain links TRBV7-6 with TRBJ2-5, with TRBD2 as a possible D gene (6 bases). CDR3 size: 14 residues. Germline-derived CDR1 and CDR2 are SGHVS and FNYEAQ. Trimming took off 5 bases at V and 7 bases at J, with 17 bases between the two ends. CDR3 DNA: TGTGCCAGCAGCACCCGGGGAGGAGGGGTGACCCAGTACTTC. Translating gives CASSTRGGGVTQYF.

This clonotype has at least ten counts. The CDR3 nucleotides read TGTGCCACCAGCAGAGAAGGAGGCAACAATCAGCCCCAGCATTTT. Protein sequence: CATSREGGNNQPQHF. The chain is built from TRBV15 and TRBJ1-5, with D unclear. Trimming took off 0 bases at V and 3 bases at J, with 9 bases between the two ends. The CDR3 has 15 residues. From germline, CDR1 is LNHNV and CDR2 YYDKDF (reference sequence).

This clonotype was observed a few times. The V gene is TRBV6-5, the J gene TRBJ1-6; D not resolved. CDR1 is MNHEY, CDR2 SVGAGI, per germline. The length of the CDR3 is 15 residues. Trimming removed 8 bases from V and 9 bases from J, with 20 bases in between. CDR3 residues: CASGSRVIFGSPLHF. CDR3 DNA sequence: TGTGCCAGCGGGTCGCGGGTAATCTTTGGTTCACCCCTCCACTTT.